The 32 T cell receptor beta chains below all came from one sample that was sequenced in a study of radiation and T cells in renal cell carcinoma. This sample's treatment: 15 Gy SBRT to primary tumor, nephrectomy 4 weeks later. Profiled with immunoSEQ multiplex PCR; TCRdb holds only in-frame clones, not every one. The data show 15,000 to 20,000 clones, with approximately 53% seen just once and under 40% held by the top ten. The sample consisted of tumor tissue, taken from a patient whose treatment included radiotherapy and nephrectomy. These receptor sequences come from a woman aged 60 to 75 with renal cell carcinoma.

The chain is built from TRBV7-2 and TRBJ1-2; no definite D call. From germline, CDR1 is SGHTA and CDR2 FQGNSA. V lost 6 bases to trimming and J lost 4 bases, with 15 bases between them. The CDR3 sequence is 14 residues long. The CDR3 coding sequence is TGTGCCAGCAGACCGAGGACGCCAGCCTATGGCTACACCTTC. Residues: CASRPRTPAYGYTF.

This clone was seen only once. This chain connects TRBV4-1 to TRBJ2-3; no clear D gene. Germline lookup yields CDR1 MGHRA and CDR2 YSYEKL. The CDR3 length is 15 residues. V was pared by 0 bases and J by 4 bases, with 11 bases between. Here the CDR3 reads CASSQDPTSPDTQYF. CDR3 DNA: TGCGCCAGCAGCCAAGATCCAACTTCCCCAGATACGCAGTATTTT.

This clone was recorded at least ten times. The rearrangement uses TRBV19 and TRBJ1-2; no reliable D call. The germline CDR1 and CDR2 sequences are LNHDA and SQIVND (reference sequence). V was shortened by 8 bases and J by 4 bases, with 14 bases between the two germline ends. The CDR3 sequence is 13 residues long. This CDR3 is CASASQVGYGYTF. CDR3 DNA sequence: TGTGCCAGTGCGTCGCAGGTTGGCTATGGCTACACCTTC.

The V gene is TRBV7-9, the J gene TRBJ1-5; unclear D gene. The CDR3 is 14 residues long. V was trimmed by 4 bases and J by 0 bases, leaving 7 bases between them. Germline CDR1 SEHNR, CDR2 FQNEAQ (reference sequence). CDR3 sequence reads: CASSSRNSNQPQHF. CDR3 bases: TGTGCCAGCAGCTCTAGGAATAGCAATCAGCCCCAGCATTTT.

The rearrangement uses TRBV29-1 and TRBJ2-3; the D gene could be TRBD1 or TRBD2 (5 bases each). CDR1 and CDR2 (germline): SQVTM, ANQGSEA. Between the trimmed V and J ends, which lost 6 bases and 0 bases, there was a span of 13 bases. The CDR3 sequence is 14 residues long. The CDR3 spells CSVGGGTSTDTQYF. The CDR3 DNA is TGCAGCGTCGGTGGGGGAACTAGCACAGATACGCAGTATTTT.

The chain joins TRBV12-5 to TRBJ1-2; unclear D gene. CDR1 is LGHNT, CDR2 FRNRAP, per germline. Trimming took off 7 bases at V and 2 bases at J, with 11 bases between the two ends. The CDR3 length is 13 residues. CDR3 DNA sequence: TGTGCTAGTGCCCGTGCCGGGAACTATGGCTACACCTTC. Protein sequence: CASARAGNYGYTF.

The chain has TRBV6-4 and TRBJ1-2; tentatively, D is TRBD1 (6 bases). The CDR3 covers 15 residues. V was clipped by 5 bases and J by 4 bases, with 17 bases between them. The germline CDR1 and CDR2 sequences are MRHNA and SNTAGT. This CDR3 is CASSSPLDRPYGYTF. CDR3 DNA: TGTGCCAGCAGTTCCCCCCTGGACAGACCCTATGGCTACACCTTC.

This clone was observed a few times. The V call is TRBV19, the J call TRBJ1-1, with D possibly matching TRBD1 (6 bases). The CDR3 extends over 14 amino acids. Germline V gives CDR1 LNHDA, CDR2 SQIVND (reference sequence). Trimming removed 8 bases at V and 0 bases at J, with 13 bases between. In DNA, the CDR3 is TGTGCCAGTGGGGGGCGGGGATTGAACACTGAAGCTTTCTTT. Translated, it gives CASGGRGLNTEAFF.

V usage is TRBV28 and J usage is TRBJ2-5, with D maybe TRBD1 (5 bases). Germline CDR1 and CDR2: MDHEN and SYDVKM. CDR3 length: 14 amino acids. V was cut by 5 bases and J by 5 bases, with 15 bases left in between. The CDR3 protein is CASSPQGVIETQYF. CDR3 coding DNA: TGTGCCAGCAGTCCGCAGGGTGTGATCGAGACCCAGTACTTC.

V and J are TRBV5-5 and TRBJ1-2; D is uncertain. Germline V gene data show CDR1 as SGHKS and CDR2 as YYEKEE (reference sequence). Trimming took off 0 bases at V and 1 base at J, with 10 bases between the two ends. This CDR3 contains 15 residues. The CDR3 DNA reads TGTGCCAGCAGCTTGGTACCCGGTGATAACTATGGCTACACCTTC. Translating gives CASSLVPGDNYGYTF.

The CDR3 loop reads CASSFRGRGVYEQYF. The CDR3, as DNA: TGTGCCAGCAGCTTTCGAGGTCGGGGAGTATACGAGCAGTACTTC. The chain has TRBV13 and TRBJ2-7; tentatively, D is TRBD2 (5 bases). The V gene lost 3 bases and the J gene lost 4 bases, with 16 bases spanning the gap. The CDR3 contains 15 residues. The germline V gene has CDR1 PRHDT and CDR2 FYEKMQ (reference sequence).

Concerning this clone itself: At one of its ends the junction is not consistent with the germline gene, which may arise from a read error. The chain carries TRBV6-1 and TRBJ1-1; D is undetermined. The CDR3 totals 14 residues. Per the germline V gene, CDR1 is MNHNS and CDR2 is SASEGT. The CDR3 nucleotides are TGTGCCAGCAGTGAAAATTCTGTTGGGGTGCAACACCCGTTT. Amino acids: CASSENSVGVQHPF.

Worth noting for this clone: Given a far larger clone just one base away, this is likely a sequencing read error. The rearrangement uses TRBV5-1 and TRBJ2-1; TRBD1 or TRBD2 may be the D gene (6 bases each). The CDR3 contains 18 residues. Per germline, CDR1 SGHRS and CDR2 YFSETQ. Trimming stripped 2 bases from V and 0 bases from J, with 18 bases between. CDR3 in DNA: TGCGCCAGCAGCTTTAGTTGGAATCCGGGGGCCTCCTACAATGAGCAGTTCTTC. It translates to CASSFSWNPGASYNEQFF.

The chain recombines TRBV18 with TRBJ1-5, with 7 bases that match TRBD1. The CDR3 runs to 15 residues. Unmatched junction bases numbered 8, after V lost 3 bases and J lost 6 bases. From germline, CDR1 is KGHSH and CDR2 LQKENI. The CDR3 region is CASSPLGTDSQPQHF. Here the CDR3 DNA reads TGTGCCAGCTCACCGCTCGGGACAGATAGTCAGCCCCAGCATTTT.

The V and J genes are TRBV15 and TRBJ2-7; 8 bases align to TRBD2. Germline V lookup: CDR1 LNHNV, CDR2 YYDKDF (reference sequence). V lost 3 bases and J lost 2; bases outside the gene matches: 6. The CDR3 runs to 15 residues. The CDR3 reads CATSSQSGRPYEQYF. In DNA, the CDR3 is TGTGCCACCAGCAGTCAAAGCGGGAGACCCTACGAGCAGTACTTC.

The V and J genes are TRBV5-4 and TRBJ1-1; D is unclear. The CDR3 consists of 16 residues. V dropped 7 bases and J dropped 3 bases, with 22 bases sitting between them. Per the germline V gene, CDR1 is SGHNT and CDR2 is YYREEE (reference sequence). CDR3 nucleotide sequence: TGTGCCAGCGAACCCTACCTCCGTGCACGGGACACTGAAGCTTTCTTT. It translates to CASEPYLRARDTEAFF.

This chain connects TRBV7-9 to TRBJ1-5; D is possibly TRBD1 (6 bases). Trimming stripped 5 bases from V and 5 bases from J, with 16 bases between. CDR3 length: 15 amino acids. Per the germline V gene, CDR1 is SEHNR and CDR2 is FQNEAQ (reference sequence). The CDR3 protein is CASSLQGAPDQPQHF. The CDR3 DNA is TGTGCCAGCAGCCTACAGGGAGCCCCCGATCAGCCCCAGCATTTT.

This chain joins TRBV5-5 and TRBJ2-7, with 10 positions matching TRBD2. The junction had 7 bases not matched to a gene; V was cut back by 4 bases and J by 6 bases. The V gene's germline CDR1 is SGHKS and CDR2 YYEKEE (reference sequence). The CDR3 runs 14 residues. DNA of the CDR3: TGTGCCAGCAGCCCGTACTCTAGCGGGGGCGAGCAGTACTTC. Translating gives CASSPYSSGGEQYF.

About this clone itself: Only one base separates this from a far larger clonotype, so it likely reflects a read error. V usage is TRBV11-1 and J usage is TRBJ1-2; 11 nucleotides line up with TRBD1. CDR3 length: 16 amino acids. Trimming removed 5 bases from V and 2 bases from J; junction bases left unmatched: 7. Germline V gene sequence: CDR1 SGHAT, CDR2 FQDESV (reference sequence). The CDR3 nucleotides read TGTGCCAGCAGCCACGGACAGGGGGCGGAAAACTATGGCTACACCTTC. It translates to CASSHGQGAENYGYTF.

This clone was seen at least ten times. V usage is TRBV19 and J usage is TRBJ2-7, with D unresolved. The CDR3 contains 13 residues. From germline, CDR1 is LNHDA and CDR2 SQIVND (reference sequence). Deletions cut 3 bases from V and 0 bases from J, with 6 bases between. The CDR3 DNA is TGTGCCAGTAGTATGACCAGCTCCTACGAGCAGTACTTC. It translates to CASSMTSSYEQYF.

The sample holds many counts of this clone. This chain uses TRBV18 with TRBJ1-4; tentatively, D is TRBD1 (6 bases). Per the germline V gene, CDR1 is KGHSH and CDR2 is LQKENI. V was shortened by 6 bases and J by 7 bases, with 12 bases between the two germline ends. The CDR3 contains 13 residues. The CDR3 spells CASSTGRGEKLFF. The CDR3 coding sequence is TGTGCCAGCTCTACAGGGAGAGGTGAAAAACTGTTTTTT.

This clone was recorded once. The chain joins TRBV30 to TRBJ2-3; TRBD2 matches at 7 bases. Germline V gene lookup returns CDR1 GTSNPN and CDR2 SVGIG (reference sequence). This CDR3 comprises 17 residues. With V trimmed by 2 bases and J by 10 bases, 21 bases remained unmatched. The CDR3 here is CAWSRLAGLMGSQSQYF. The CDR3 DNA is TGTGCCTGGAGTCGACTGGCGGGACTAATGGGAAGTCAGTCGCAGTATTTT.

By share, this clone counts as medium-sized. The chain combines TRBV2 with TRBJ2-1; 7 bases align to TRBD2. Germline V CDR1 and CDR2: SNHLY, FYNNEI. This CDR3 spans 15 amino acids. V lost 5 bases to trimming and J lost 0 bases; unmatched junction nucleotides: 4. CDR3 coding DNA: TGTGCCAGCAGTCCTAGCGGAAGCTCCTACAATGAGCAGTTCTTC. The encoded protein is CASSPSGSSYNEQFF.

By share, this clone counts as medium-sized. The J gene is TRBJ2-7, the V gene TRBV13; 7 bases line up with TRBD1. Germline lookup yields CDR1 PRHDT and CDR2 FYEKMQ (reference sequence). This CDR3 region has 14 residues. Trimming cost V 1 base and J 3 bases; bases outside gene matches: 3. DNA of the CDR3: TGTGCCAGCAGCTTAGAGGGGGCAGACTACGAGCAGTACTTC. It yields the protein CASSLEGADYEQYF.

The CDR3 protein is CASSEGGSQETQYF. The CDR3 DNA reads as TGTGCCAGTAGTGAAGGGGGCTCCCAAGAGACCCAGTACTTC. This chain links TRBV19 with TRBJ2-5; the match to TRBD1 covers 7 bases. With V trimmed by 5 bases and J by 1 base, 4 bases remained unmatched. Germline V lookup: CDR1 LNHDA, CDR2 SQIVND (reference sequence). The CDR3 length is 14 residues.

The V and J genes are TRBV5-1 and TRBJ2-1; the match to TRBD2 covers 16 bases. From germline, CDR1 is SGHRS and CDR2 YFSETQ. The CDR3 runs 20 residues. The junction had 17 bases not matched to a gene; V was cut back by 4 bases and J by 7 bases. Written as DNA, the CDR3 is TGCGCCAGCAGCGGAACCCCCGGGACTAGCGGGGGGGCGGGGTGGAATGAGCAGTTCTTC. Amino acids: CASSGTPGTSGGAGWNEQFF. The full variable domain, with the rest looked up from reference TRBV5-1 and TRBJ2-1, is KAGVTQTPRYLIKTRGQQVTLSCSPISGHRSVSWYQQTPGQGLQFLFEYFSETQRNKGNFPGRFSGRQFSNSRSEMNVSTLELGDSALYLCASSGTPGTSGGAGWNEQFFGPGTRLTVL.

This chain links TRBV30 with TRBJ2-2, with D perhaps TRBD1 (6 bases). Trimming took 2 bases from V and 4 from J, leaving 14 bases between them. Germline assignment: CDR1 GTSNPN and CDR2 SVGIG (reference sequence). There are 15 residues in the CDR3. CDR3 bases: TGTGCCTGGAGTCCAAGAACCAGGGGCACCGGGGAGCTGTTTTTT. Residues: CAWSPRTRGTGELFF.

This clone occurred a few times. The gene calls are TRBV2 and TRBJ1-4; the match to TRBD1 covers 7 bases. V was pared by 11 bases and J by 5 bases, with 8 bases of the junction left unmatched. The CDR3 sequence is 13 residues long. The germline V gene has CDR1 SNHLY and CDR2 FYNNEI. CDR3 loop: CAGTGQSNEKLFF. The CDR3 region has the DNA TGTGCCGGAACGGGACAGTCAAATGAAAAACTGTTTTTT.

The rearrangement uses TRBV5-1 and TRBJ1-1, with 8 bases lining up with TRBD1. Looked up from germline, CDR1 is SGHRS and CDR2 is YFSETQ. This CDR3 has 15 residues. V lost 1 base, J lost 4 bases, and 6 bases stayed unmatched. The CDR3 nucleotides are TGCGCCAGCAGCTTGACAGGGGGAGGCAGCACTGAAGCTTTCTTT. It encodes CASSLTGGGSTEAFF.

Sample share makes this clone medium-sized. The chain is built from TRBV12-5 and TRBJ1-2, with 8 bases identical to TRBD1. With 1 base clipped from V and 8 bases from J, the junction kept 6 bases outside the gene matches. The CDR3 sequence is 14 residues long. Germline CDR1 reads LGHNT; CDR2 reads FRNRAP. The CDR3 loop is CASGLGTGFGGYTF. CDR3 coding DNA: TGTGCTAGTGGTTTGGGGACAGGGTTCGGGGGCTACACCTTC.

The rearrangement uses TRBV4-1 and TRBJ2-3; D is unclear. This CDR3 is built from 18 residues. V was trimmed by 6 bases and J by 0 bases, leaving 22 bases between them. Germline CDR1 reads MGHRA; CDR2 reads YSYEKL. CDR3 protein: CASSRGIFSTSSTDTQYF. CDR3 bases: TGCGCCAGCAGTCGAGGCATTTTTTCGACCTCTAGCACAGATACGCAGTATTTT.

This CDR3 reads CASSYSGGGGEKLFF. CDR3 DNA sequence: TGTGCCAGCAGTTACTCGGGGGGAGGAGGCGAAAAACTGTTTTTT. The chain links TRBV6-5 to TRBJ1-4, with D possibly being TRBD1 (5 bases). Germline CDR1 and CDR2: MNHEY and SVGAGI. The CDR3 extends over 15 amino acids. Trimming left V 0 bases short and J 8 bases short, with 13 bases between.